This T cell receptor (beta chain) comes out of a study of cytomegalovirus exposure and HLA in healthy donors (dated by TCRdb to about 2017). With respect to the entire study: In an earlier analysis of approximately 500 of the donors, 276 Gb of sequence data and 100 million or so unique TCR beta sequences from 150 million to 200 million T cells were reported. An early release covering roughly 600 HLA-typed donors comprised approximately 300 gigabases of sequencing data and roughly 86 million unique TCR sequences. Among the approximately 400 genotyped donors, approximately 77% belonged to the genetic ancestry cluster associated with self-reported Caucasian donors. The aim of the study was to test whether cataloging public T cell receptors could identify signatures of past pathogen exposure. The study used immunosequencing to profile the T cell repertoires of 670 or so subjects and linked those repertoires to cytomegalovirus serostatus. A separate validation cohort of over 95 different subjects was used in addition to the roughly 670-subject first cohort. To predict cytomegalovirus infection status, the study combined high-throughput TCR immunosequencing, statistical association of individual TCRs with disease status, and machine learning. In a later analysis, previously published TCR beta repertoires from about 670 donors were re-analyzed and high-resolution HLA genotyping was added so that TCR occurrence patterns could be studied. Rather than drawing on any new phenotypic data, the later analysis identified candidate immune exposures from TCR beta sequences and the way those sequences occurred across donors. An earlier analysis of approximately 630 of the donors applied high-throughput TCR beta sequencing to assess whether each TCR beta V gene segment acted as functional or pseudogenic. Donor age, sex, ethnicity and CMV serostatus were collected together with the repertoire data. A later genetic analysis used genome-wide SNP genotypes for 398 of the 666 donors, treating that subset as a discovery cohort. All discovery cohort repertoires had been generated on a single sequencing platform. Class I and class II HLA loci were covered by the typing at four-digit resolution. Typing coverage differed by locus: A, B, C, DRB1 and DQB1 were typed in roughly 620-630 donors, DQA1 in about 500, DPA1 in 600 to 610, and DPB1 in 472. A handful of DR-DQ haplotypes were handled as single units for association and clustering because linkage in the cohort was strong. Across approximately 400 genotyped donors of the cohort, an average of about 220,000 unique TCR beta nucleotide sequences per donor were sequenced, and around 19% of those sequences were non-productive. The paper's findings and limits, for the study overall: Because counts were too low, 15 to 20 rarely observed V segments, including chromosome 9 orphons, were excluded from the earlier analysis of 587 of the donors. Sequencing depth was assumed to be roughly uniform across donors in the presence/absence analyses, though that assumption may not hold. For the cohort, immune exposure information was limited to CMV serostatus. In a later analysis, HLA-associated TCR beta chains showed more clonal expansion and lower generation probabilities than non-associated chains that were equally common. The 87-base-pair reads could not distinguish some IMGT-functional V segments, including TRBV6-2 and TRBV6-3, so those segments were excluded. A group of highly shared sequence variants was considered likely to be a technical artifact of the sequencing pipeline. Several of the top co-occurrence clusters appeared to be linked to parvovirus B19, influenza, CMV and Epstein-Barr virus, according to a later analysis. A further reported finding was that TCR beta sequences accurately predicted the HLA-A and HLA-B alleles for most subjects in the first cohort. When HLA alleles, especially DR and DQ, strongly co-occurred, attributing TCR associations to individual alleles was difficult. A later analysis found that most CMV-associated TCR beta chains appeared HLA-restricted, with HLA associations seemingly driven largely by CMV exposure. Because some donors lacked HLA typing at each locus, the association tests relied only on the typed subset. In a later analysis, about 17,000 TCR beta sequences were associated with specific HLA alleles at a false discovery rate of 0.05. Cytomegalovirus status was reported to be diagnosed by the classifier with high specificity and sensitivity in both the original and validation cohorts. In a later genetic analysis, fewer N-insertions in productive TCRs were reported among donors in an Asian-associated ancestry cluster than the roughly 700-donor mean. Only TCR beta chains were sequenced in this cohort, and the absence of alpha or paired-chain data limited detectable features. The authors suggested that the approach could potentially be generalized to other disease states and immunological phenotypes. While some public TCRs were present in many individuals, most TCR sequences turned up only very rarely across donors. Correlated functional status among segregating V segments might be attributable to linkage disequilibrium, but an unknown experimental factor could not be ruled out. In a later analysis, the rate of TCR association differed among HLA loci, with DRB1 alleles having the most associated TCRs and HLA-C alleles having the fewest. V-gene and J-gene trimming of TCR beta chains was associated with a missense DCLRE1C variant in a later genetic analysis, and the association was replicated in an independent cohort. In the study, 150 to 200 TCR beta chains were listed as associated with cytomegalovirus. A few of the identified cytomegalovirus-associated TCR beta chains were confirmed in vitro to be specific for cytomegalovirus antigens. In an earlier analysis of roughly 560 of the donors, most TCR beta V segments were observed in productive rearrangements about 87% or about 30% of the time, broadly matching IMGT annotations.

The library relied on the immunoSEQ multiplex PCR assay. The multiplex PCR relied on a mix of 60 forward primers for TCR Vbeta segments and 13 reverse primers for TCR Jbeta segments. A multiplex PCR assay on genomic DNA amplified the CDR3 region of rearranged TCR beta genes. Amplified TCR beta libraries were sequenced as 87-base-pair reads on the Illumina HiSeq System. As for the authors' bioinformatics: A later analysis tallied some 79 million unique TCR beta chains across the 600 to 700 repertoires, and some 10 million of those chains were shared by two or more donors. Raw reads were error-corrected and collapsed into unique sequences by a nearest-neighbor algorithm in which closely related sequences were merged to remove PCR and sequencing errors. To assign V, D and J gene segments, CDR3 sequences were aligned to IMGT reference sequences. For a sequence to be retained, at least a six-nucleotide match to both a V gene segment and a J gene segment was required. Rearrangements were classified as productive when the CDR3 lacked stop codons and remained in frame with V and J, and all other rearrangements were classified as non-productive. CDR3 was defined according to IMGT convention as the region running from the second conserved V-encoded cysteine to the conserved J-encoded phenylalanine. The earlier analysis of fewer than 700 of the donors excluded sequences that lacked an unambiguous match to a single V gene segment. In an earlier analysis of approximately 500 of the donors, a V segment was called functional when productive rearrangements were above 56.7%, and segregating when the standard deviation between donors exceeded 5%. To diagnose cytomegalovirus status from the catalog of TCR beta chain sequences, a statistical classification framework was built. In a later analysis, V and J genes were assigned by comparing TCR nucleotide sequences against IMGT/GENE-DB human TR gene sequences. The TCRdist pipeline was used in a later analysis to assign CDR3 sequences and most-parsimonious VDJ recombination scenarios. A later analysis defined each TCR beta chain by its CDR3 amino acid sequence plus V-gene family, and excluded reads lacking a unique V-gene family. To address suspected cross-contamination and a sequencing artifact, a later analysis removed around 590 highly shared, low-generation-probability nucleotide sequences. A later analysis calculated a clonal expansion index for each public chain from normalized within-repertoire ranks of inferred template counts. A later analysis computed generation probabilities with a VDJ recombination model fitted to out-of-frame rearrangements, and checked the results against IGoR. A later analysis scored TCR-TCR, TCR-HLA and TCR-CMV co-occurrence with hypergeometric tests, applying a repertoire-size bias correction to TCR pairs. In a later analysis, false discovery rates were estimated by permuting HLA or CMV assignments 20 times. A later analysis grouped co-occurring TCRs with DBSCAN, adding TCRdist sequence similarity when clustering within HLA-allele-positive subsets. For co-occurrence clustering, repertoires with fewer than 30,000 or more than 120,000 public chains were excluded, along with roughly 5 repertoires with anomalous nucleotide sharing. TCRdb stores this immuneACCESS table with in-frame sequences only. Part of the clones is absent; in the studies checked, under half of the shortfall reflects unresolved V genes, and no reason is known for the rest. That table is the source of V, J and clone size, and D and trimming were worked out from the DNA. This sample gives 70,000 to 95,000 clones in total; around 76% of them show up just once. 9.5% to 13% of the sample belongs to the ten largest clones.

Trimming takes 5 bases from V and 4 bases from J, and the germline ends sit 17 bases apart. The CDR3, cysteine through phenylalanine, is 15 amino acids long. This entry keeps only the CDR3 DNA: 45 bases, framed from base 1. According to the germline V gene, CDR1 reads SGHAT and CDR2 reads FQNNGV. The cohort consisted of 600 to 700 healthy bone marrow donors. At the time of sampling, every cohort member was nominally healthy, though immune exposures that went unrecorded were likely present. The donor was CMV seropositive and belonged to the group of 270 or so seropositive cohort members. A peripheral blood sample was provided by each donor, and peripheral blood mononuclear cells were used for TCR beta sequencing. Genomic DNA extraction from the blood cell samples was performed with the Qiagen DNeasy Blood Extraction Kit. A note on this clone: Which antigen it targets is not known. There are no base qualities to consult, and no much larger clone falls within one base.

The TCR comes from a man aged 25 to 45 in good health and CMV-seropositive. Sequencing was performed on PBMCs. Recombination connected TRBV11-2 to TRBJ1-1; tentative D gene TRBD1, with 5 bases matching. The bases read TGTGCCAGCAGCGGCAGGGTCCGGGCGAGCACTGAAGCTTTCTTT. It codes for CASSGRVRASTEAFF.